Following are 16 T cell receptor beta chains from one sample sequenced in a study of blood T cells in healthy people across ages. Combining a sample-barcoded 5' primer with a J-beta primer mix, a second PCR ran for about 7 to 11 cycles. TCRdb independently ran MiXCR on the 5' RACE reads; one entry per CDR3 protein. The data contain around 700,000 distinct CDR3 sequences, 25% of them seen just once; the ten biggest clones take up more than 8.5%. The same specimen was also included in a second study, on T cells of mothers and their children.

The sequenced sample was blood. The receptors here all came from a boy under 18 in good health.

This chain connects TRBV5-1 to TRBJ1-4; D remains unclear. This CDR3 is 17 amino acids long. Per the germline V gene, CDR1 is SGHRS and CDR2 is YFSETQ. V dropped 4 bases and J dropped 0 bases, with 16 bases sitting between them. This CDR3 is CASSLANDKATNEKLFF. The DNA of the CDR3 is TGCGCCAGCAGCCTAGCTAATGATAAGGCAACTAATGAAAAACTGTTTTTT.

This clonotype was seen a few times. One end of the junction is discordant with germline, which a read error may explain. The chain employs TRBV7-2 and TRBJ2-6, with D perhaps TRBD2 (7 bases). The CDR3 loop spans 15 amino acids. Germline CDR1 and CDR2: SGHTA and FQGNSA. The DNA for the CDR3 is TGTGCCAGCAGCTTGGACGGTGGGGGGGCCAACGTCCTGACCTTC. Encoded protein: CASSLDGGGANVLTF.

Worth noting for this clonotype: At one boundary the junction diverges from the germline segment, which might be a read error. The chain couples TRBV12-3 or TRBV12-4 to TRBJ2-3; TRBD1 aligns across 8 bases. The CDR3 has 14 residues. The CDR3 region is CASGRGQSTDAQYF. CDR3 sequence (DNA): TGTGCCAGCGGCAGGGGGCAGAGCACAGATGCGCAGTATTTT.

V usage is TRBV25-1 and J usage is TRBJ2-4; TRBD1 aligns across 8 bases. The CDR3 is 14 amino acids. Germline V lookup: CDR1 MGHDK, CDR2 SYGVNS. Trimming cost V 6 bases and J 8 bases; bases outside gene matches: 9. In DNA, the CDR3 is TGTGCCAGCAGAACAGGGGGGAGTTGGGACATTCAGTACTTC. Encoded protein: CASRTGGSWDIQYF.

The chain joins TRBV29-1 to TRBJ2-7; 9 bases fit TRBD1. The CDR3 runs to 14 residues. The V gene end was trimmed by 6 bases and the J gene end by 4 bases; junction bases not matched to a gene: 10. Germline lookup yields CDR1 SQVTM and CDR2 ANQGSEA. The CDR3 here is CSVQGADHLYEQYF. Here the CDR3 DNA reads TGCAGCGTACAGGGGGCCGACCATCTTTACGAGCAGTACTTC.

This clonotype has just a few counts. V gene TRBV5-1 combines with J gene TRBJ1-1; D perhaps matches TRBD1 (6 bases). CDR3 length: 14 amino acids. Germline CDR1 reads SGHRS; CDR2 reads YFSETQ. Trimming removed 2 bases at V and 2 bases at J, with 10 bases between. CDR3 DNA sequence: TGCGCCAGCAGCTTTACAGGGAGTAACACTGAAGCTTTCTTT. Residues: CASSFTGSNTEAFF. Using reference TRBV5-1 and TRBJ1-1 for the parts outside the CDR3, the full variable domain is KAGVTQTPRYLIKTRGQQVTLSCSPISGHRSVSWYQQTPGQGLQFLFEYFSETQRNKGNFPGRFSGRQFSNSRSEMNVSTLELGDSALYLCASSFTGSNTEAFFGQGTRLTVV.

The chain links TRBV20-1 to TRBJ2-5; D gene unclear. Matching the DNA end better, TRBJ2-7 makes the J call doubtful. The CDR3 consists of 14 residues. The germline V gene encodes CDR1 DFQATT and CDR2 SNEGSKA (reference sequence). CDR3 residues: CSARDFRSPYEQYF. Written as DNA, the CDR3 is TGCAGTGCTAGAGATTTCCGGTCCCCCTACGAGCAGTACTTC.

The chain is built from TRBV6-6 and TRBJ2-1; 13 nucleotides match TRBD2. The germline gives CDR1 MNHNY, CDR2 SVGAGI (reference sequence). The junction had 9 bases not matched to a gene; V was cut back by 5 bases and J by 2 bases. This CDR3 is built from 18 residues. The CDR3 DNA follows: TGTGCCAGCAGTCCCGGGACTAGCGGGACGCGGCCCTACAATGAGCAGTTCTTC. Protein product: CASSPGTSGTRPYNEQFF.

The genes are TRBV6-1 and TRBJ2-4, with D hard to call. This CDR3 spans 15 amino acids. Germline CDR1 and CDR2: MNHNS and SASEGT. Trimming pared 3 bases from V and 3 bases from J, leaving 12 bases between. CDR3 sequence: CASSEAPSGKNIQYF. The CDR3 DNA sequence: TGTGCCAGCAGTGAGGCCCCTAGTGGCAAAAACATTCAGTACTTC.

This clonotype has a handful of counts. The CDR3 loop is CASSGTGPDTQYF. Here the CDR3 DNA reads TGTGCCAGCAGTGGGACGGGTCCAGATACGCAGTATTTT. The rearrangement links TRBV2 to TRBJ2-3; no clear D gene. Per germline, CDR1 SNHLY and CDR2 FYNNEI. V lost 4 bases and J 4 bases, leaving 9 bases between the germline ends. This CDR3 has 13 amino acids. The whole variable domain, remainder taken from reference TRBV2 and TRBJ2-3, is EPEVTQTPSHQVTQMGQEVILRCVPISNHLYFYWYRQILGQKVEFLVSFYNNEISEKSEIFDDQFSVERPDGSNFTLKIRSTKLEDSAMYFCASSGTGPDTQYFGPGTRLTVL.

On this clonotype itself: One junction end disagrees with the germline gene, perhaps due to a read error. Written as DNA, the CDR3 is TGCAGTGCTAGAGCAGCCGAGGCTAGCATCAGAAATGAGCGGTTCTTC. Residues: CSARAAEASIRNERFF. The chain has TRBV20-1 and TRBJ2-5; maybe TRBD2 (5 bases). Germline CDR1 reads DFQATT; CDR2 reads SNEGSKA (reference sequence). The CDR3 covers 16 residues.

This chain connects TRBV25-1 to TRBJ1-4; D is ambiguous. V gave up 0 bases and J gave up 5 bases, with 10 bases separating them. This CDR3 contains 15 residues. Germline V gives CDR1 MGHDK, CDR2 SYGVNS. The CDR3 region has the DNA TGTGCCAGCAGTGAATACCAGGAAATCAATGAAAAACTGTTTTTT. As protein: CASSEYQEINEKLFF.

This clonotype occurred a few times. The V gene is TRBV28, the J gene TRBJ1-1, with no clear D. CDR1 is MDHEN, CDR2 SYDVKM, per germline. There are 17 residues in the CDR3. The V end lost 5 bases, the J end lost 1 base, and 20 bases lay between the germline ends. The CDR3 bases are TGTGCCAGCAGTCCCATTGGTGTCTGGAATAGGAACACTGAAGCTTTCTTT. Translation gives CASSPIGVWNRNTEAFF.

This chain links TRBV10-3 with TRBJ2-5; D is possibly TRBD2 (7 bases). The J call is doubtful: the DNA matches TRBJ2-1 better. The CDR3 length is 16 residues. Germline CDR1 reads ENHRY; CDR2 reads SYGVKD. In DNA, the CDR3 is TGTGCCATCAGTGAAGGCGGGGGCCCCTTCTACAATGAGCAGTTCTTC. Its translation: CAISEGGGPFYNEQFF.

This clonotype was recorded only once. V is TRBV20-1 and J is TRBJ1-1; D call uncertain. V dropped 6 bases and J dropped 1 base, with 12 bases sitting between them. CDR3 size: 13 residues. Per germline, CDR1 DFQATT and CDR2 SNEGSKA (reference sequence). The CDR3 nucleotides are TGCAGTGCCACGGCGGCCTCGAACACTGAAGCTTTCTTT. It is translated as CSATAASNTEAFF.

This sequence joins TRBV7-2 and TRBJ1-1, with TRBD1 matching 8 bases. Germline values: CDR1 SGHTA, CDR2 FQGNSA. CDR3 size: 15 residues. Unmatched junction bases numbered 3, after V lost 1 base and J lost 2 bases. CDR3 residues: CASSLVTGGNTEAFF. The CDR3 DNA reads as TGTGCCAGCAGCTTAGTAACAGGGGGAAACACTGAAGCTTTCTTT.